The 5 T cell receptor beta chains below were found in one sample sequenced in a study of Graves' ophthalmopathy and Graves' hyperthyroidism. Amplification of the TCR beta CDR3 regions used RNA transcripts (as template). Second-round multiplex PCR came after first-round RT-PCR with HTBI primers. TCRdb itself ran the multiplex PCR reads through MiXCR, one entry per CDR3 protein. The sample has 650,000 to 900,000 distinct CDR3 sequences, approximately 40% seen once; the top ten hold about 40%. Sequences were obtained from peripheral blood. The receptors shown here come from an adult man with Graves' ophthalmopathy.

The CDR3 nucleotides are TGTGCCACCAGTGAGGCGACAGGGGGCCTGAACACTGAAGCTTTCTTT. Translating it yields CATSEATGGLNTEAFF. The gene calls are TRBV24-1 and TRBJ1-1; 10 bases align to TRBD1. Germline V gene lookup returns CDR1 KGHDR and CDR2 SFDVKD. J lost 0 bases, V lost 4 bases, and 4 bases had no gene match. This CDR3 contains 16 residues.

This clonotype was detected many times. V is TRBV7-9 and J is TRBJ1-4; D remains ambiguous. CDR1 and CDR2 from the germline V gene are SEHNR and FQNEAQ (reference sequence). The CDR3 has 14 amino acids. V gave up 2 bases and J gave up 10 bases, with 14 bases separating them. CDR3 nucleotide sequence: TGTGCCAGCAGCTTAAGCCAACCAGTCGCAAAACTGTTTTTT. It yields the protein CASSLSQPVAKLFF.

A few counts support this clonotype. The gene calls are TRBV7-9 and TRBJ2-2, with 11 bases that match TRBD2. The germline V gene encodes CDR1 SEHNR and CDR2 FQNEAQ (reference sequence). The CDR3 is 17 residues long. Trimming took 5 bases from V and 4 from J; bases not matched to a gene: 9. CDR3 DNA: TGTGCCAGCAGCCGAGGCGGACTAGCGGGTTTCACCGGGGAGCTGTTTTTT. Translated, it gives CASSRGGLAGFTGELFF.

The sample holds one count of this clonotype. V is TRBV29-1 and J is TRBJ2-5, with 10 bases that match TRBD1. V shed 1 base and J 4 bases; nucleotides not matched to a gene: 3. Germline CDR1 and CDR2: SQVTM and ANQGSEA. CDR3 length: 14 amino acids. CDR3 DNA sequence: TGCAGCGTTGAAGGACAGGGGGCTTCAGAGACCCAGTACTTC. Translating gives CSVEGQGASETQYF.

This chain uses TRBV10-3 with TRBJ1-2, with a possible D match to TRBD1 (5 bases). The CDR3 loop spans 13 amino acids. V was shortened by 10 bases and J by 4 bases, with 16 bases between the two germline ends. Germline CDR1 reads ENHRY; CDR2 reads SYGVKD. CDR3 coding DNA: TGTGCCAGCAGCCACGACAGTACCTATGGCTACACCTTC. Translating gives CASSHDSTYGYTF.